Sequencing of this T cell receptor (beta chain) was carried out in a study of blood T cell repertoires in COVID-19. As for the study in general: In each case, the material was cDNA or gDNA derived from T cells, B-cell-depleted T cells, or PBMCs.

Trimming cost V 1 base and J 5 bases, with 9 bases left between them. Germline assignment: CDR1 MNHNS and CDR2 SASEGT. The CDR3 has 15 amino acids. Authors' analysis steps: Nucleated cell counts were estimated from reference gene primer amplification. Profiling relied on immunoSEQ multiplex PCR, and the TCRdb table lists in-frame clones only, not all of them. V, J and clone size are taken as reported in that table, and D and trimming were inferred from the DNA itself. The sample consists of over 200,000 clones, 89% of them appearing once. Sample: peripheral blood. The chain has TRBV6-1 and TRBJ1-6, with unresolved D. The clonotype comes from a man aged 55 to 69 who had recovered from COVID-19. The CDR3 coding sequence is TGTGCCAGCAGTGAAGGAGGGTTTCATAATTCACCCCTCCACTTT. Its translation is CASSEGGFHNSPLHF.